The next 15 T cell receptor beta chains were all read from a single sample in a study of blood T cell repertoires in COVID-19. The protocol was immunoSEQ multiplex PCR, while the TCRdb copy is restricted to in-frame clones and leaves out a portion. Among over 70,000 clones, approximately 76% were seen once, and the ten largest hold roughly 6.6%. The sample comprised peripheral blood. These receptor sequences come from a man aged 65-85 years with acute or convalescent COVID-19.

The gene calls are TRBV27 and TRBJ2-1; maybe TRBD2 (5 bases). Germline V gene sequence: CDR1 MNHEY, CDR2 SMNVEV (reference sequence). This CDR3 spans 15 amino acids. The V and J ends lost 3 bases and 2 bases respectively, with 11 bases between them. DNA of the CDR3: TGTGCCAGCAGTTTGGCGGACTTACCCTACAATGAGCAGTTCTTC. Its translation: CASSLADLPYNEQFF.

J is TRBJ1-3 and V is TRBV5-1, with 9 bases identical to TRBD1. The CDR3 runs 13 residues. Germline V gene sequence: CDR1 SGHRS, CDR2 YFSETQ. Trimming at V came to 7 bases and at J to 4 bases, leaving 3 bases not matched to a gene. The CDR3 spells CASRQGEGNTIYF. Here the CDR3 DNA reads TGCGCCAGCCGACAGGGGGAAGGAAACACCATATATTTT.

This rearrangement joins TRBV6-5 to TRBJ2-7; TRBD1 agrees at 7 bases. CDR3 size: 14 residues. The germline CDR1 and CDR2 sequences are MNHEY and SVGAGI. V gave up 5 bases and J gave up 2 bases; unmatched junction bases: 6. CDR3 residues: CASSLRDSAYEQYF. The DNA of the CDR3 is TGTGCCAGCAGTCTCCGGGACAGTGCCTACGAGCAGTACTTC.

The chain joins TRBV6-5 to TRBJ1-2; D gene ambiguous. The CDR3 is 15 amino acids. Trimming cost V 5 bases and J 4 bases, with 17 bases left between them. Germline values: CDR1 MNHEY, CDR2 SVGAGI. The CDR3 DNA is TGTGCCAGCAGTCCTCTTCACAGCTCGATCTATGGCTACACCTTC. Protein sequence: CASSPLHSSIYGYTF.

V and J are TRBV29-1 and TRBJ2-3; 8 bases align to TRBD2. With V trimmed by 4 bases and J by 7 bases, 10 bases remained unmatched. Germline lookup yields CDR1 SQVTM and CDR2 ANQGSEA. The CDR3 extends over 14 amino acids. The CDR3 bases are TGCAGCGTTGGGATTAGCGGGGCACCCCATACGCAGTATTTT. Amino acid sequence: CSVGISGAPHTQYF.

The gene calls are TRBV5-6 and TRBJ1-5, with 11 bases fitting TRBD1. V trimming: 0 bases; J trimming: 2 bases; junction bases outside the gene matches: 7. The CDR3 consists of 18 residues. Germline V gene sequence: CDR1 SGHDT, CDR2 YYEEEE. The DNA of the CDR3 is TGTGCCAGCAGCTTGGGGACAGGGGGCTTCTATGGCAATCAGCCCCAGCATTTT. It codes for CASSLGTGGFYGNQPQHF.

DNA of the CDR3: TGTGCCAGCAGCGGCGGGGGGACAGGGGGCGTCTACGAGCAGTACTTC. This codes for CASSGGGTGGVYEQYF. The V call is TRBV9, the J call TRBJ2-7; the match to TRBD1 covers 12 bases. V trimming: 3 bases; J trimming: 3 bases; junction bases outside the gene matches: 7. The germline CDR1 and CDR2 sequences are SGDLS and YYNGEE. This CDR3 spans 16 amino acids. The complete variable domain, with remaining parts taken from reference TRBV9 and TRBJ2-7, reads DSGVTQTPKHLITATGQRVTLRCSPRSGDLSVYWYQQSLDQGLQFLIQYYNGEERAKGNILERFSAQQFPDLHSELNLSSLELGDSALYFCASSGGGTGGVYEQYFGPGTRLTVT.

The chain has TRBV12-5 and TRBJ2-1; D is perhaps TRBD1 (6 bases). The CDR3 has 16 residues. V was pared by 6 bases and J by 6 bases, with 21 bases between. In germline, CDR1 is LGHNT, CDR2 FRNRAP. The CDR3 spells CASGSPPGQIANEQFF. In DNA form, the CDR3 reads TGTGCTAGTGGATCCCCCCCAGGACAGATCGCCAATGAGCAGTTCTTC.

V gene TRBV27 combines with J gene TRBJ1-5; D perhaps matches TRBD1 (6 bases). Trimming took off 6 bases at V and 4 bases at J, with 13 bases between the two ends. This CDR3 has 14 residues. Per germline, CDR1 MNHEY and CDR2 SMNVEV (reference sequence). The chain's CDR3 is CASSQTGANQPQHF. In DNA form, the CDR3 reads TGTGCCAGCAGCCAGACAGGAGCAAATCAGCCCCAGCATTTT.

The chain employs TRBV25-1 and TRBJ1-1; TRBD1 matches 7 bases. The CDR3 spans 11 residues. Germline V gene data show CDR1 as MGHDK and CDR2 as SYGVNS. After removal of 6 bases from V and 9 bases from J, the junction contained 4 bases not matched to a gene. CDR3 bases: TGTGCCAGCAGGGAGACAGGGAAAGCTTTCTTT. This gives the protein CASRETGKAFF.

V is TRBV5-1 and J is TRBJ2-7; 7 bases align to TRBD2. V lost 4 bases, J lost 0 bases, and 10 bases stayed unmatched. The CDR3 runs 16 residues. CDR1 SGHRS and CDR2 YFSETQ come from the germline V gene. The CDR3 is CASSLLGAGDSYEQYF. CDR3 in DNA: TGCGCCAGCAGCCTTCTAGGGGCGGGGGACTCCTACGAGCAGTACTTC.

The chain uses TRBV5-8 and TRBJ2-7; TRBD1 might be the D (6 bases). The germline gives CDR1 SGHTS, CDR2 YDEGEE. CDR3 length: 14 residues. V was cut by 5 bases and J by 2 bases, with 14 bases left in between. CDR3 coding DNA: TGTGCCAGCAGTATCCTGGGGACACCCTACGAGCAGTACGTC. Translated, it gives CASSILGTPYEQYV.

This clone was counted a few times. The rearrangement uses TRBV6-6 and TRBJ1-5, with 8 nucleotides matching TRBD1. The junction had 7 bases not matched to a gene; V was cut back by 5 bases and J by 4 bases. This CDR3 has 15 residues. Germline loops: CDR1 MNHNY, CDR2 SVGAGI (reference sequence). Here the CDR3 reads CASSPDRGGNQPQHF. The CDR3 DNA sequence: TGTGCCAGCAGTCCTGACAGGGGAGGTAATCAGCCCCAGCATTTT.

The V and J genes are TRBV10-3 and TRBJ2-3; a weak D match, TRBD2 (6 bases). The CDR3 sequence is 14 residues long. Per germline, CDR1 ENHRY and CDR2 SYGVKD. V was trimmed by 8 bases and J by 3 bases, leaving 15 bases between them. The CDR3 is CAIGVGGRTDTQYF. The CDR3 nucleotides read TGTGCCATCGGGGTCGGGGGTCGAACAGATACGCAGTATTTT.

This chain uses TRBV11-1 with TRBJ1-3; 7 nucleotides agree with TRBD1. Germline V CDR1 and CDR2: SGHAT, FQDESV (reference sequence). V trimming: 5 bases; J trimming: 1 base; junction bases outside the gene matches: 8. This CDR3 comprises 16 residues. CDR3 sequence: CASSLQGRRSGNTIYF. The CDR3 DNA reads TGTGCCAGCAGCCTACAGGGGAGAAGGTCTGGAAACACCATATATTTT.